This T cell receptor beta chain originates from a study of T-cell memory formation after mild COVID-19. The CDR3 extends over 14 amino acids. In germline, CDR1 is MNHEY, CDR2 SVGAGI. With 6 bases removed from V and 4 bases from J, the gap between germline ends came to 15 bases. This clonotype occurred a few times. TCRdb reanalysed the 5' RACE reads using MiXCR and keeps one entry per CDR3 protein. The sample includes about 420,000 distinct CDR3 sequences, about 25% of them seen just once. The material sequenced was PBMCs or a T cell subset sorted from them (not recorded which). This receptor was identified in an adult woman who had mild COVID-19 (a few samples of this study predate the infection). Cell type and time point are not known. The chain links TRBV6-5 to TRBJ2-5; D is possibly TRBD2 (5 bases). CDR3 region: CASRPLGSLETQYF. The CDR3 DNA sequence: TGTGCCAGCAGGCCTCTTGGGAGCTTAGAGACCCAGTACTTC.